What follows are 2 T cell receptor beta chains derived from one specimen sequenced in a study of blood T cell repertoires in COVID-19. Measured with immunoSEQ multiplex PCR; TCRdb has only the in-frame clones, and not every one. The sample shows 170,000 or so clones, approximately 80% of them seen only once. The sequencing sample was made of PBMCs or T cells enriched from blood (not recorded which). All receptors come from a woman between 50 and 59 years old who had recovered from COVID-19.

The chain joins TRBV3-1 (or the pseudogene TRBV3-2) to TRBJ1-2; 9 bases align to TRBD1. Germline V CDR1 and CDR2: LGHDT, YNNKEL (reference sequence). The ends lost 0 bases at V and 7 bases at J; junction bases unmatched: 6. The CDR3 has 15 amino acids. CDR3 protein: CASSQDIQGASGYTF. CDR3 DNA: TGTGCCAGCAGCCAAGATATACAGGGGGCCTCTGGCTACACCTTC.

The chain's CDR3 is CASSSGTGWNTEAFF. CDR3 coding DNA: TGTGCCAGCAGCTCCGGGACAGGGTGGAACACTGAAGCTTTCTTT. The rearrangement links TRBV9 to TRBJ1-1, with TRBD1 matching over 9 bases. Trimming at V came to 4 bases and at J to 1 base, leaving 5 bases not matched to a gene. This CDR3 has 15 amino acids. CDR1 and CDR2 (germline): SGDLS, YYNGEE.